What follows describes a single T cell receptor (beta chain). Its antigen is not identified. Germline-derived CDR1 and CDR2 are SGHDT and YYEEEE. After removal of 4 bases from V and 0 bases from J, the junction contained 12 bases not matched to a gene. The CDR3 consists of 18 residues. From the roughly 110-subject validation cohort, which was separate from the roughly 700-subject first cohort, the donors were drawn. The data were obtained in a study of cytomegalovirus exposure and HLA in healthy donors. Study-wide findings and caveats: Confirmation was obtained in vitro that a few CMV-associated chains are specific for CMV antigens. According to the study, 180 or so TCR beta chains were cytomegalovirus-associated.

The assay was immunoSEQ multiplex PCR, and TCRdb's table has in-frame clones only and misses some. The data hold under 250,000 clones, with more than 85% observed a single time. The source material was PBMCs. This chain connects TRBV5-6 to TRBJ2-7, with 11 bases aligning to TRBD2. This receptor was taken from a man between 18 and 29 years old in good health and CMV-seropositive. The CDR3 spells CASSHGSVSGRVSYEQYF. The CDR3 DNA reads TGTGCCAGCAGCCATGGCTCGGTTAGCGGGAGGGTCTCCTACGAGCAGTACTTC.